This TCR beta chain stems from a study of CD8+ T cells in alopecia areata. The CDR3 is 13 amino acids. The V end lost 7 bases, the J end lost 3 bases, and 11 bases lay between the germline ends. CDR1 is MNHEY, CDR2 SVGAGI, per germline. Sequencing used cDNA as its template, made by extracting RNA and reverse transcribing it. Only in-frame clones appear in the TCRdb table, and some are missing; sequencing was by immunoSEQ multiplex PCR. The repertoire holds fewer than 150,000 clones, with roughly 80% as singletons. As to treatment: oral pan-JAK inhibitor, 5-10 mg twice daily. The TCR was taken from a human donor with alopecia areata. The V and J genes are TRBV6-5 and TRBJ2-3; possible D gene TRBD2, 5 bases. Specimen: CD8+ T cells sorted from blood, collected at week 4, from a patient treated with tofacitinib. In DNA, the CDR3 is TGTGCCAGCACCTTCAGCGGTACAGATACGCAGTATTTT. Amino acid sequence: CASTFSGTDTQYF.